One and the same sample provided the 21 T cell receptor beta chains below, sequenced in a study of blood T cell repertoires in COVID-19. Assay: immunoSEQ multiplex PCR; the TCRdb copy retains only in-frame clones and omits some. Of about 150,000 clones detected, 87% appear once; the ten largest clones hold about 2.5%. Sequencing input: peripheral blood. The receptor source for this set is a man aged 45 to 65 with active COVID-19.

J is TRBJ2-1 and V is TRBV7-8; 10 bases agree with TRBD2. Germline CDR1 reads SGHVS; CDR2 reads FQNEAQ. This CDR3 comprises 17 residues. Germline trimming cut 2 bases from V and 3 bases from J; bases unmatched to any gene: 7. The CDR3: CASSLRAGGPVYNEQFF. CDR3 nucleotides: TGTGCCAGCAGCTTACGAGCGGGGGGGCCGGTCTACAATGAGCAGTTCTTC.

The CDR3 DNA reads TGTGCCAGCAGTTATTGGGGGGGGACCCAAGAGACCCAGTACTTC. Translated: CASSYWGGTQETQYF. V and J are TRBV6-2 or TRBV6-3 and TRBJ2-5; TRBD2 agrees at 7 bases. CDR3 length: 15 residues. CDR1 is MNHEY and CDR2 is SVGEGT in the germline V gene. V trimming: 3 bases; J trimming: 1 base; junction bases outside the gene matches: 5.

The V and J genes are TRBV7-2 and TRBJ2-2; 7 bases fit TRBD1. This CDR3 contains 15 residues. The ends lost 5 bases at V and 5 bases at J; junction bases unmatched: 8. Germline loops: CDR1 SGHTA, CDR2 FQGNSA. CDR3 DNA: TGTGCCAGCAGCCGCGGACAGGTTCAAACCGGGGAGCTGTTTTTT. Translation: CASSRGQVQTGELFF.

The J gene is TRBJ2-4, the V gene TRBV4-1; tentative D call: TRBD2 (5 bases). The length of the CDR3 is 15 residues. Germline-derived CDR1 and CDR2 are MGHRA and YSYEKL. V was shortened by 1 base and J by 6 bases, with 13 bases between the two germline ends. The CDR3: CASSQGGLFGNIQYF. CDR3 nucleotide sequence: TGCGCCAGCAGCCAAGGCGGGCTTTTCGGAAACATTCAGTACTTC.

This clone was observed a few times. The V and J genes are TRBV5-1 and TRBJ2-2; 8 bases fit TRBD1. There are 17 residues in the CDR3. V was clipped by 3 bases and J by 2 bases; unmatched bases: 9. CDR1 is SGHRS and CDR2 is YFSETQ in the germline V gene. Here the CDR3 reads CASSSYAGGFNTGELFF. CDR3 in DNA: TGCGCCAGCAGCTCCTACGCAGGGGGCTTTAACACCGGGGAGCTGTTTTTT.

The chain links TRBV3-1 (or the pseudogene TRBV3-2) to TRBJ2-3; perhaps TRBD2 as D (5 bases). This CDR3 region has 15 residues. Trimming stripped 5 bases from V and 1 base from J, with 13 bases between. CDR1 is LGHDT and CDR2 is YNNKEL in the germline V gene (reference sequence). The CDR3 is CASSIRGRGTDTQYF. The CDR3 nucleotides are TGTGCCAGCAGCATCCGGGGTAGGGGCACAGATACGCAGTATTTT.

CDR3: CASSVGRGLYYEQYF. The CDR3 DNA sequence: TGTGCCAGCAGCGTAGGGCGGGGACTCTACTACGAGCAGTACTTC. This chain connects TRBV9 to TRBJ2-7, with a possible D match to TRBD2 (6 bases). The CDR3 extends over 15 amino acids. Between the trimmed V and J ends, which lost 0 bases and 3 bases, there was a span of 13 bases. From germline, CDR1 is SGDLS and CDR2 YYNGEE.

The genes are TRBV19 and TRBJ1-5, with 7 bases identical to TRBD1. CDR1 and CDR2 (germline): LNHDA, SQIVND (reference sequence). CDR3 length: 17 residues. V was clipped by 7 bases and J by 0 bases; unmatched bases: 12. CDR3 region: CASTPGQRKYSNQPQHF. In nucleotides, the CDR3 is TGTGCCAGTACACCGGGACAGAGAAAATATAGCAATCAGCCCCAGCATTTT.

V and J are TRBV4-3 and TRBJ2-1, with 9 nucleotides matching TRBD2. CDR3 size: 17 residues. Germline trimming cut 8 bases from V and 5 bases from J; bases unmatched to any gene: 16. Germline V gene lookup returns CDR1 LGHNA and CDR2 YSLEER. CDR3 nucleotides: TGCGCCAGCCCTAAGAGGGCAGCGGGGGGTCCCAACAATGAGCAGTTCTTC. Translation gives CASPKRAAGGPNNEQFF.

A single count supports this clone. This chain uses TRBV28 with TRBJ2-3, with 8 bases lining up with TRBD1. J lost 7 bases, V lost 10 bases, and 4 bases had no gene match. Germline loops: CDR1 MDHEN, CDR2 SYDVKM. CDR3 length: 11 amino acids. CDR3 nucleotide sequence: TGTGCCACTACAGGGGGATATACGCAGTATTTT. Its protein is CATTGGYTQYF.

V usage is TRBV19 and J usage is TRBJ2-7, with 12 bases that match TRBD2. The CDR3 sequence is 13 residues long. V lost 10 bases to trimming and J lost 2 bases; unmatched junction nucleotides: 3. Per germline, CDR1 LNHDA and CDR2 SQIVND (reference sequence). The CDR3 DNA reads TGTGCCACGGGACTAGCGGGCGCCTACGAGCAGTACTTC. This gives the protein CATGLAGAYEQYF.

This chain links TRBV30 with TRBJ1-2, with D possibly TRBD1 on 5 matching bases. Germline assignment: CDR1 GTSNPN and CDR2 SVGIG (reference sequence). Trimming took off 1 base at V and 6 bases at J, with 18 bases between the two ends. The CDR3 is 15 residues long. The CDR3 protein is CAWSAPGLRRDGYTF. Here the CDR3 DNA reads TGTGCCTGGAGTGCCCCGGGACTCCGAAGGGATGGCTACACCTTC.

This rearrangement joins TRBV3-1 (or the pseudogene TRBV3-2) to TRBJ2-5, with 9 bases matching TRBD2. CDR1 is LGHDT, CDR2 YNNKEL, per germline (reference sequence). The trim removed 0 bases at V and 2 bases at J, leaving 7 bases unmatched. The CDR3 spans 17 residues. In DNA form, the CDR3 reads TGTGCCAGCAGCCAAGATTCGACTAGCGGTCGACAAGAGACCCAGTACTTC. Protein product: CASSQDSTSGRQETQYF.

This clone turned up a few times. V is TRBV5-5 and J is TRBJ1-5, with D tentatively TRBD1 (5 bases). V was pared by 4 bases and J by 1 base, with 12 bases between. The CDR3 consists of 15 residues. Germline V gives CDR1 SGHKS, CDR2 YYEKEE (reference sequence). DNA for the CDR3: TGTGCCAGCAGCGGCACCGCAGGGAGCAATCAGCCCCAGCATTTT. Translating gives CASSGTAGSNQPQHF. Full variable domain (missing parts from reference TRBV5-5 and TRBJ1-5): DAGVTQSPTHLIKTRGQQVTLRCSPISGHKSVSWYQQVLGQGPQFIFQYYEKEERGRGNFPDRFSARQFPNYSSELNVNALLLGDSALYLCASSGTAGSNQPQHFGDGTRLSIL.

A single count supports this clone. CDR3 loop: CASSYTSGGAYEQYF. In DNA, the CDR3 is TGTGCCAGCAGTTACACTAGCGGGGGGGCCTACGAGCAGTACTTC. The J gene is TRBJ2-7, the V gene TRBV6-5, with 13 bases matching TRBD2. Germline trimming cut 2 bases from V and 2 bases from J; bases unmatched to any gene: 0. The CDR3 has 15 residues. CDR1 and CDR2 from the germline V gene are MNHEY and SVGAGI.

The gene calls are TRBV24-1 and TRBJ1-2, with D tentatively TRBD1 (6 bases). V lost 4 bases and J lost 4, with 15 bases in between. Germline V gene sequence: CDR1 KGHDR, CDR2 SFDVKD. CDR3 length: 15 residues. CDR3: CATSELQGMGYGYTF. Written as DNA, the CDR3 is TGTGCCACCAGTGAATTACAGGGTATGGGCTATGGCTACACCTTC.

CDR3 protein: CASSTQTGGTEAFF. For the CDR3, the DNA is TGTGCCAGTAGTACCCAGACAGGGGGCACTGAAGCTTTCTTT. This chain joins TRBV19 and TRBJ1-1; 9 bases are shared with TRBD1. This CDR3 has 14 amino acids. Germline CDR1 reads LNHDA; CDR2 reads SQIVND (reference sequence). V shed 4 bases and J 4 bases; nucleotides not matched to a gene: 4.

The chain is built from TRBV7-2 and TRBJ2-5; 9 bases map to TRBD1. This CDR3 contains 13 residues. Germline lookup yields CDR1 SGHTA and CDR2 FQGNSA. With 6 bases clipped from V and 5 bases from J, the junction kept 4 bases outside the gene matches. CDR3 DNA: TGTGCCAGCAGGCGACAGGGGGGGGAGACCCAGTACTTC. It encodes CASRRQGGETQYF.

The J gene is TRBJ2-2, the V gene TRBV7-9; no firm D call. The germline V gene encodes CDR1 SEHNR and CDR2 FQNEAQ (reference sequence). This CDR3 is built from 14 residues. The V gene lost 3 bases and the J gene lost 0 bases, with 5 bases spanning the gap. The CDR3 is CASSFGANTGELFF. Written as DNA, the CDR3 is TGTGCCAGCAGCTTCGGTGCGAACACCGGGGAGCTGTTTTTT.

The rearrangement joins TRBV21-1 to TRBJ2-3; no DNA check was done on the table's D call, TRBD2. TRBV21-1 is flagged as a pseudogene. CDR3 length: 14 residues. The CDR3 protein is CASSIGGGTDTQYF. CDR3 DNA sequence: TGTGCCAGCAGCATAGGGGGGGGCACAGATACGCAGTATTTT.

The J gene is TRBJ1-1, the V gene TRBV5-1, with 10 bases fitting TRBD1. Germline trimming cut 4 bases from V and 4 bases from J; bases unmatched to any gene: 4. Germline V gene sequence: CDR1 SGHRS, CDR2 YFSETQ. The length of the CDR3 is 14 residues. In nucleotides, the CDR3 is TGCGCCAGCAGCATGGACAGGGGGGGCACTGAAGCTTTCTTT. Protein: CASSMDRGGTEAFF. Full variable domain (rest looked up from reference TRBV5-1 and TRBJ1-1): KAGVTQTPRYLIKTRGQQVTLSCSPISGHRSVSWYQQTPGQGLQFLFEYFSETQRNKGNFPGRFSGRQFSNSRSEMNVSTLELGDSALYLCASSMDRGGTEAFFGQGTRLTVV.